This passage covers 24 T cell receptor beta chains from one sample sequenced in a study of beta chain features in type 1 diabetes (dated by TCRdb to 2016 to 2019). What the authors observed across the whole study: In all four CD4+ subsets, TCRB CDR3 length was moderately but significantly shorter in type 1 diabetes patients.

Libraries were made using the immunoSEQ multiplex PCR assay. The High Capacity cDNA Reverse Transcription Kit was used to reverse transcribe all of the isolated RNA, meaning that expressed TCRB transcripts were what got sequenced. In TCRdb, the immuneACCESS table is reduced to in-frame sequences with V and J assigned. These tables do not hold every clone; where another copy was compared, an unresolved V gene accounts for under half, and the others remain unexplained. The sample table holds around 340,000 clones, of which roughly 8.8% were seen once. The ten top clones hold roughly 0.99% of the sample. These receptors' antigens are unknown. Source material: central memory CD4+ T cells from blood. The receptors here all came from a man younger than 45 with type 1 diabetes.

The rearrangement joins TRBV19 to TRBJ1-3; TRBD1 might be the D (5 bases). V was shortened by 7 bases and J by 1 base, with 14 bases between the two germline ends. Per germline, CDR1 LNHDA and CDR2 SQIVND (reference sequence). The CDR3 length is 15 residues. The CDR3 here is CASTVQGRSGNTIYF. Here the CDR3 DNA reads TGTGCCAGTACCGTCCAGGGAAGATCTGGAAACACCATATATTTT.

The chain recombines TRBV20-1 with TRBJ1-1; tentative D call: TRBD1 (5 bases). The CDR3 length is 11 residues. Germline lookup yields CDR1 DFQATT and CDR2 SNEGSKA (reference sequence). The CDR3 loop is CRGDRNTEAFF. CDR3 coding DNA: TGCAGGGGTGACAGGAACACTGAAGCTTTCTTT.

The CDR3 is CASSLEGSHSGANVLTF. The CDR3 DNA reads as TGCGCCAGCAGCTTGGAAGGCTCCCACTCTGGGGCCAACGTCCTGACTTTC. J is TRBJ2-6 and V is TRBV5-1; D call uncertain. Per germline, CDR1 SGHRS and CDR2 YFSETQ. The V gene lost 0 bases and the J gene lost 0 bases, with 10 bases spanning the gap. CDR3 length: 17 residues.

This chain connects TRBV2 to TRBJ2-3; D not certain. The CDR3 has 14 amino acids. Trimming removed 6 bases from V and 7 bases from J, with 17 bases in between. CDR1 is SNHLY, CDR2 FYNNEI, per germline. CDR3: CASRTGSQLYTQYF. The CDR3 DNA reads as TGTGCCAGCAGAACCGGGTCTCAACTCTATACGCAGTATTTT.

This clone was detected only a few times. This chain joins TRBV2 and TRBJ2-6; a weak D match, TRBD2 (6 bases). Trimming pared 4 bases from V and 1 base from J, leaving 23 bases between. Germline values: CDR1 SNHLY, CDR2 FYNNEI. The CDR3 has 20 residues. For the CDR3, the DNA is TGTGCCAGCAGTGGGGGGAAGGAGGGAGGAATCGTATCTGGGGCCAACGTCCTGACTTTC. The encoded protein is CASSGGKEGGIVSGANVLTF.

This rearrangement joins TRBV18 to TRBJ1-4; 7 bases align to TRBD1. CDR3 length: 13 amino acids. CDR1 and CDR2 (germline): KGHSH, LQKENI. V shed 3 bases and J 7 bases; nucleotides not matched to a gene: 2. This CDR3 is CASSPGQPEKLFF. DNA of the CDR3: TGTGCCAGCTCACCGGGACAGCCTGAAAAACTGTTTTTT. Together with reference TRBV18 and TRBJ1-4, the CDR3 gives the full variable domain: NAGVMQNPRHLVRRRGQEARLRCSPMKGHSHVYWYRQLPEEGLKFMVYLQKENIIDESGMPKERFSAEFPKEGPSILRIQQVVRGDSAAYFCASSPGQPEKLFFGSGTQLSVL.

J is TRBJ1-2 and V is TRBV30, with 9 positions matching TRBD1. There are 13 residues in the CDR3. Germline values: CDR1 GTSNPN, CDR2 SVGIG (reference sequence). J was trimmed by 3 bases and V by 8 bases; bases with no gene match: 7. CDR3 sequence reads: CAGHRGLDYGYTF. In DNA, the CDR3 is TGTGCCGGGCACAGGGGGCTGGACTATGGCTACACCTTC.

The rearrangement joins TRBV5-4 to TRBJ1-1; 7 nucleotides line up with TRBD1. The CDR3 has 14 residues. J lost 5 bases, V lost 4 bases, and 8 bases had no gene match. CDR1 and CDR2 (germline): SGHNT, YYREEE (reference sequence). CDR3 sequence (DNA): TGTGCCAGCAGCAGTAACCGGGACAGTACTGAAGCTTTCTTT. Its translation: CASSSNRDSTEAFF.

This clone was observed a few times. This chain uses TRBV5-1 with TRBJ2-7, with D possibly being TRBD1 (6 bases). Germline assignment: CDR1 SGHRS and CDR2 YFSETQ. The V end lost 4 bases, the J end lost 5 bases, and 16 bases lay between the germline ends. The CDR3 is 14 residues long. Written as DNA, the CDR3 is TGCGCCAGCAGCGGCCGGGACACCTTACACGAGCAGTACTTC. It encodes CASSGRDTLHEQYF.

The V gene is TRBV5-1, the J gene TRBJ1-5; 7 positions agree with TRBD1. The germline gives CDR1 SGHRS, CDR2 YFSETQ. The CDR3 covers 16 residues. The trim removed 0 bases at V and 7 bases at J, leaving 10 bases unmatched. CDR3 loop: CASSLGARQGKQPQHF. CDR3 DNA sequence: TGCGCCAGCAGCTTGGGTGCGAGACAGGGAAAGCAGCCCCAGCATTTT.

This clone has only a few counts. V and J are TRBV19 and TRBJ2-7, with D tentatively TRBD2 (6 bases). The ends were cut back, 1 base at V and 2 bases at J, with 9 bases in the middle. The CDR3 runs to 14 residues. The germline V gene has CDR1 LNHDA and CDR2 SQIVND (reference sequence). The CDR3, as DNA: TGTGCCAGTAGTATAGCAGGAGGGGCCTACGAGCAGTACTTC. It encodes CASSIAGGAYEQYF.

Points on this clone: One end of the junction fails to match germline, which may point to a read error. The V gene is TRBV23-1, the J gene TRBJ2-5; 8 nucleotides line up with TRBD1. TRBV23-1 is an ORF, with its function uncertain. The CDR3 loop spans 16 amino acids. The CDR3: CACSQVPAGGNETQYF. The CDR3 DNA is TGCGCCTGCAGTCAGGTCCCGGCAGGGGGCAACGAGACCCAGTACTTC.

This clone came up a few times. CDR3: CASSIDMDRGGIQYF. The CDR3 region has the DNA TGTGCCAGTAGTATAGATATGGACAGAGGGGGCATTCAGTACTTC. The chain is built from TRBV19 and TRBJ2-4; perhaps TRBD1 as D (6 bases). V gave up 0 bases and J gave up 9 bases, with 15 bases separating them. Germline CDR1 is LNHDA and CDR2 is SQIVND (reference sequence). This CDR3 contains 15 residues.

This clone was seen only a few times. CDR3 region: CASSIWPGETQYF. As DNA, the CDR3 is TGTGCCAGTAGTATATGGCCAGGGGAGACCCAGTACTTC. The chain uses TRBV19 and TRBJ2-5; D may be TRBD1 (5 bases). The ends were cut back, 2 bases at V and 5 bases at J, with 9 bases in the middle. Germline-derived CDR1 and CDR2 are LNHDA and SQIVND (reference sequence). This CDR3 spans 13 amino acids.

The gene calls are TRBV21-1 and TRBJ1-5; the table's D call, TRBD1, was not checked against the DNA. TRBV21-1 constitutes a pseudogene. The CDR3 is 17 amino acids. CDR3 residues: CASSKTTDIVNNQPQHF. The CDR3 region has the DNA TGTGCCAGCAGCAAAACGACAGACATAGTTAACAATCAGCCCCAGCATTTT.

Only a few counts were recorded for this clone. The sample holds other DNA sequences that translate to the same CDR3. The genes are TRBV11-2 and TRBJ2-7; D may be TRBD1 (5 bases). Deletions cut 1 base from V and 6 bases from J, with 13 bases between. The CDR3 is made up of 14 amino acids. Germline V gene data show CDR1 as SGHAT and CDR2 as FQNNGV. The CDR3 sequence is CASSLGQGRGEQYF. DNA for the CDR3: TGTGCCAGCAGCTTAGGGCAGGGAAGGGGCGAGCAGTACTTC.

V and J are TRBV6-5 and TRBJ2-1; TRBD2 matches at 9 bases. This CDR3 is 15 amino acids long. V shed 6 bases and J 6 bases; nucleotides not matched to a gene: 9. Germline assignment: CDR1 MNHEY and CDR2 SVGAGI. The CDR3 nucleotides read TGTGCCAGCAGGCATAGCGGGGGCGGGGGCAATGAGCAGTTCTTC. Amino acid sequence: CASRHSGGGGNEQFF.

The J gene is TRBJ2-7, the V gene TRBV12-5; tentatively, D is TRBD1 (5 bases). With 7 bases removed from V and 3 bases from J, the gap between germline ends came to 16 bases. CDR3 size: 14 residues. CDR1 and CDR2 from the germline V gene are LGHNT and FRNRAP. As DNA, the CDR3 is TGTGCTAGTGAGTTGGACACGGCATTCTACGAGCAGTACTTC. Encoded protein: CASELDTAFYEQYF. Drawing the rest from reference TRBV12-5 and TRBJ2-7, the complete variable domain is DARVTQTPRHKVTEMGQEVTMRCQPILGHNTVFWYRQTMMQGLELLAYFRNRAPLDDSGMPKDRFSAEMPDATLATLKIQPSEPRDSAVYFCASELDTAFYEQYFGPGTRLTVT.

This clone has more than one count but fewer than ten. The rearrangement uses TRBV2 and TRBJ1-2, with D perhaps TRBD1 (5 bases). Germline V gene sequence: CDR1 SNHLY, CDR2 FYNNEI. This CDR3 is built from 15 residues. V was cut by 2 bases and J by 4 bases, with 14 bases left in between. In DNA form, the CDR3 reads TGTGCCAGCAGTGAACAGGGTGCCTCGAGCTATGGCTACACCTTC. Its protein is CASSEQGASSYGYTF.

The chain links TRBV30 to TRBJ2-7, with D perhaps TRBD2 (6 bases). With 2 bases removed from V and 7 bases from J, the gap between germline ends came to 15 bases. CDR1 is GTSNPN and CDR2 is SVGIG in the germline V gene (reference sequence). CDR3 length: 13 residues. The CDR3 nucleotides are TGTGCCTGGAGTCAAAACGAGGGGAGGGAGCAGTACTTC. Its protein is CAWSQNEGREQYF. The variable domain in full, completed from reference TRBV30 and TRBJ2-7, reads SQTIHQWPATLVQPVGSPLSLECTVEGTSNPNLYWYRQAAGRGLQLLFYSVGIGQISSEVPQNLSASRPQDRQFILSSKKLLLSDSGFYLCAWSQNEGREQYFGPGTRLTVT.

In its sample, this clone was seen a few times. The chain has TRBV28 and TRBJ2-7; D possibly corresponds to TRBD1 (6 bases). The germline V gene has CDR1 MDHEN and CDR2 SYDVKM. The CDR3 has 14 amino acids. V was pared by 6 bases and J by 0 bases, with 12 bases between. The CDR3 DNA reads TGTGCCAGCAGGCGGACAGCCTACTCCTACGAGCAGTACTTC. Residues: CASRRTAYSYEQYF.

The chain has TRBV7-9 and TRBJ1-6, with TRBD1 matching over 7 bases. The CDR3 length is 15 residues. V trimming: 5 bases; J trimming: 7 bases; junction bases outside the gene matches: 8. Germline loops: CDR1 SEHNR, CDR2 FQNEAQ (reference sequence). The CDR3 region is CASSPGTARNSPLHF. For the CDR3, the DNA is TGTGCCAGCAGCCCGGGGACAGCAAGAAATTCACCCCTCCACTTT.

This clone was seen only a few times. J is TRBJ2-3 and V is TRBV28; D is ambiguous. The CDR3 sequence is 15 residues long. Trimming removed 5 bases from V and 1 base from J, with 13 bases in between. Looked up from germline, CDR1 is MDHEN and CDR2 is SYDVKM. In DNA form, the CDR3 reads TGTGCCAGCAGTGTCTCCGGCCTAGGCACAGATACGCAGTATTTT. It is translated as CASSVSGLGTDTQYF.

This chain joins TRBV7-9 and TRBJ2-7; 9 nucleotides line up with TRBD1. This CDR3 has 17 residues. V lost 3 bases to trimming and J lost 3 bases; unmatched junction nucleotides: 12. Germline V gene sequence: CDR1 SEHNR, CDR2 FQNEAQ (reference sequence). The CDR3 region is CASSFPRTGESFYEQYF. As DNA, the CDR3 is TGTGCCAGCAGCTTCCCCCGGACAGGGGAGTCTTTCTACGAGCAGTACTTC.